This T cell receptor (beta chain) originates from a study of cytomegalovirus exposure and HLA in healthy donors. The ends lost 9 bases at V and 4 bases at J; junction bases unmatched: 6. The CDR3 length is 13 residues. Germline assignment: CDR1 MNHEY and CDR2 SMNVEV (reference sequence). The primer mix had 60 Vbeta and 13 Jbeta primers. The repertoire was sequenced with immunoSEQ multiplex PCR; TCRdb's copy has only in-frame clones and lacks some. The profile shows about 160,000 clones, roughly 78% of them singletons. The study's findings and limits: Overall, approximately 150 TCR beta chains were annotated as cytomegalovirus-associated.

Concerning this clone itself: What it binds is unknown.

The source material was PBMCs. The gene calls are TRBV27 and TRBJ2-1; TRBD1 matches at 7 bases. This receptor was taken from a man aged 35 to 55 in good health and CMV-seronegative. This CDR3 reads CARRQGEYNEQFF. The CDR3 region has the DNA TGTGCCAGAAGACAGGGCGAGTACAATGAGCAGTTCTTC.